This is a list of T cell receptor beta chains from one sample in a study of post-analysis software for immune sequencing data. TCRdb ran MiXCR on the PCR reads and lists one entry per CDR3 protein. The sample holds approximately 400,000 distinct CDR3 sequences, 30% to 45% seen once. Sequencing input: blood. The source is a girl aged 10-17 years with multiple sclerosis. The CDR3 runs from the conserved cysteine through the conserved F or W.

>TRBJ1-1|TRBV29-1
CSVGGQGDTEAFF
>TRBJ2-7|TRBV20-1
CSAYDGHLTYEQYF
>TRBJ2-7|TRBV10-1
CASSEYPGGDEQYF
>TRBJ2-7|TRBV2
CASSEFSGGHSYEQYF
>TRBJ1-5|TRBV6-6
CASEGAALGYSNQPQHF
>TRBJ1-1|TRBV12-3/TRBV12-4
CASSLRQGTNTEAFF
>TRBJ2-3|TRBV12-3/TRBV12-4
CASSFGGDDGTDTQYF
>TRBJ2-1|TRBV13
CASSWGVVYEQFF
>TRBJ1-4|TRBV12-3/TRBV12-4
CASRTGEKLFF
>TRBJ2-1|TRBV20-1
CSARDRTSGDSYNEQFF
>TRBJ1-4|TRBV12-3/TRBV12-4
CASSQMGELFF
>TRBJ2-1|TRBV3-1
CASSPGTGGEGEQFF
>TRBJ2-1|TRBV21-1
CASSKGGTRTPYYNEQFF
>TRBJ2-5|TRBV15
CATRAGPPQETQYF
>TRBJ1-5|TRBV6-6
CASSYSWTGVSNQPQHF
>TRBJ1-1|TRBV6-5
CASSSSGGTEAFF
>TRBJ2-7|TRBV5-5
CASSSWGQGSSYEQYF
>TRBJ2-7|TRBV12-3/TRBV12-4
CASSFGINYEQYF
>TRBJ2-7|TRBV12-3/TRBV12-4
CASNPTGGMNEQYF
>TRBJ2-2|TRBV11-2
CASSREPGLAGTGELFF
>TRBJ2-7|TRBV5-1
CASSPVFVGTGAYEQYF
>TRBJ2-6|TRBV6-5
CASSYKGSGANVLTF
>TRBJ2-3|TRBV9
CASSVASWDTQYF
>TRBJ2-7|TRBV2
CASSSSVGEQYF
>TRBJ2-5|TRBV5-1
CASSPDRPTPWEQYF
>TRBJ2-1|TRBV7-2
CASSLVGGQFF
>NA|TRBV21-1
CAKTAFSHYEQYF
>TRBJ2-7|TRBV7-2
CASSKDRNYEQYF
>TRBJ1-2|TRBV29-1
CSLRTGNYGYTF
>TRBJ1-1|TRBV4-3
CASSPPRRTGGAVTEAFF
>TRBJ1-2|TRBV29-1
CSVEDRASYGYTF
>TRBJ2-7|TRBV28
CASSPQQHTGSSYEQYF
>TRBJ1-2|TRBV6-4
CASSDILEQTLYGYTF
>TRBJ2-7|TRBV9
CASSVDYRNYEQYF
>TRBJ2-3|TRBV29-1
CSVARTGPTDTQYF
>NA|TRBV4-2
CASSRGTRPYEQYF
>TRBJ2-7|TRBV29-1
CSTIFRGDNSYEQYF
>TRBJ1-1|TRBV18
CASSPLDRAYTEAFF
>TRBJ1-5|TRBV30
CAWSLGGEGQPQHF
>TRBJ1-5|TRBV12-3/TRBV12-4
CASSPRAFNQPQHF
>NA|TRBV20-1
CSAFRLAVVETQYF
>TRBJ1-2|TRBV3-1
CASSQEADTVAYGYTF
>TRBJ2-7|TRBV7-3
CASSETAGGPYEQYF
>TRBJ2-3|TRBV20-1
CSARAFTDTQYF
>TRBJ2-1|TRBV9
CASSVAKESNEQFF